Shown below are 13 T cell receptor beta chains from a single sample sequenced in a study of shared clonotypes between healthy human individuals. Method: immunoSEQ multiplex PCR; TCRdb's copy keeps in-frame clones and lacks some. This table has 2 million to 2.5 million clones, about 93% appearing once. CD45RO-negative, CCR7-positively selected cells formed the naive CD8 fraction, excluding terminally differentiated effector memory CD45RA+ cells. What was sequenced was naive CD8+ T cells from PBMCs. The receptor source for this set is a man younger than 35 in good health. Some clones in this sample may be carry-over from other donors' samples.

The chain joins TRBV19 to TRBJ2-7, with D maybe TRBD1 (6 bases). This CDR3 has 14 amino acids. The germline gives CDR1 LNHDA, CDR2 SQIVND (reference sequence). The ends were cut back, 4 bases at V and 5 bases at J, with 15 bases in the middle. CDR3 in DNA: TGTGCCAGTAGTAGTCCCTGGACAGCCGACGAGCAGTACTTC. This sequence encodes CASSSPWTADEQYF.

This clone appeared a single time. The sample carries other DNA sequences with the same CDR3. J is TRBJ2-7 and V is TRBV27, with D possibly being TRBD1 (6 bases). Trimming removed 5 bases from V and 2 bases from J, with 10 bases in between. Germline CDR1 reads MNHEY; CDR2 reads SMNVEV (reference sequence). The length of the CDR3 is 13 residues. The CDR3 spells CASSLQGPYEQYF. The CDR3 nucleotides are TGTGCCAGCAGTCTACAGGGTCCCTACGAGCAGTACTTC.

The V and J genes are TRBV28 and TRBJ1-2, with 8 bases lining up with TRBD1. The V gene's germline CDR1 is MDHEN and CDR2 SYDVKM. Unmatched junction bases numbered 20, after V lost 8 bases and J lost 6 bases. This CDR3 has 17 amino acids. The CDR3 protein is CASWGARASTDRDGYTF. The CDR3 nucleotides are TGTGCCAGCTGGGGGGCGAGGGCCTCGACGGACAGGGATGGCTACACCTTC.

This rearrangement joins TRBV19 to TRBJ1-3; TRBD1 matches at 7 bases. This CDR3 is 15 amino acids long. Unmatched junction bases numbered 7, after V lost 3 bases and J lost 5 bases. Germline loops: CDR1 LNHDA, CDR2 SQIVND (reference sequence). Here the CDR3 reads CASSIRQGTRNTIYF. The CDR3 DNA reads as TGTGCCAGTAGTATCCGACAGGGAACCCGAAACACCATATATTTT.

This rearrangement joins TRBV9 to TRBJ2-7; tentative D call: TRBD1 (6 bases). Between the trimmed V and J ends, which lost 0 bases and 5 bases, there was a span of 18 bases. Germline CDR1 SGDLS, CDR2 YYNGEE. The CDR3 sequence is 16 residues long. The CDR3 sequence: CASSVATSPTGHEQYF. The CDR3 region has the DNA TGTGCCAGCAGCGTAGCGACATCCCCCACAGGGCACGAGCAGTACTTC.

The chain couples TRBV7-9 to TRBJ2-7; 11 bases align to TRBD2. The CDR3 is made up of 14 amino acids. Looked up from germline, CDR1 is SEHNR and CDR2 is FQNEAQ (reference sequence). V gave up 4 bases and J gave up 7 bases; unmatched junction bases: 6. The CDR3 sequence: CASSWLAGGDEQYF. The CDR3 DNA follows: TGTGCCAGCAGCTGGCTAGCGGGAGGTGATGAGCAGTACTTC.

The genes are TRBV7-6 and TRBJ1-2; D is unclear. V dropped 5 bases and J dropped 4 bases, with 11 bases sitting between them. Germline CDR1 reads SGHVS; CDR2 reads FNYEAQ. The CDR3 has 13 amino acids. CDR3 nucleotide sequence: TGTGCCAGCAGCCAGGACGCCGGCTATGGCTACACCTTC. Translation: CASSQDAGYGYTF. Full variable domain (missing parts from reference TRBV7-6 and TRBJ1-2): GAGVSQSPRYKVTKRGQDVALRCDPISGHVSLYWYRQALGQGPEFLTYFNYEAQQDKSGLPNDRFSAERPEGSISTLTIQRTEQRDSAMYRCASSQDAGYGYTFGSGTRLTVV.

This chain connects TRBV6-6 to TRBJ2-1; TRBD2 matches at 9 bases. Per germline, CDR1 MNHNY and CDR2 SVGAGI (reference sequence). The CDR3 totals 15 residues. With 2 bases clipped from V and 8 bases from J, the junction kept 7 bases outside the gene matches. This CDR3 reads CASSYSGRPGDEQFF. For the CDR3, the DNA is TGTGCCAGCAGTTACAGCGGGAGGCCAGGTGATGAGCAGTTCTTC.

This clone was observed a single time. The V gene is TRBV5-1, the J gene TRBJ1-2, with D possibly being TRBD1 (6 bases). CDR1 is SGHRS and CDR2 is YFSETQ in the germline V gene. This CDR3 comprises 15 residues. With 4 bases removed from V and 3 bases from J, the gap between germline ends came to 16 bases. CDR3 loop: CASSLPDGGDYGYTF. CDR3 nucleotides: TGCGCCAGCAGCCTTCCTGACGGGGGCGACTATGGCTACACCTTC. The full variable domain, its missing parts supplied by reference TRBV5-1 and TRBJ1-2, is KAGVTQTPRYLIKTRGQQVTLSCSPISGHRSVSWYQQTPGQGLQFLFEYFSETQRNKGNFPGRFSGRQFSNSRSEMNVSTLELGDSALYLCASSLPDGGDYGYTFGSGTRLTVV.

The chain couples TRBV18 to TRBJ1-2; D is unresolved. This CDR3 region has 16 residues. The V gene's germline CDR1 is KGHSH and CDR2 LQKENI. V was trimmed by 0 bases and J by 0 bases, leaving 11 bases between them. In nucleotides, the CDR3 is TGTGCCAGCTCACCACCGGAGGAAAAGGCTAACTATGGCTACACCTTC. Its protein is CASSPPEEKANYGYTF. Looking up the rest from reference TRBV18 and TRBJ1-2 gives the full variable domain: NAGVMQNPRHLVRRRGQEARLRCSPMKGHSHVYWYRQLPEEGLKFMVYLQKENIIDESGMPKERFSAEFPKEGPSILRIQQVVRGDSAAYFCASSPPEEKANYGYTFGSGTRLTVV.

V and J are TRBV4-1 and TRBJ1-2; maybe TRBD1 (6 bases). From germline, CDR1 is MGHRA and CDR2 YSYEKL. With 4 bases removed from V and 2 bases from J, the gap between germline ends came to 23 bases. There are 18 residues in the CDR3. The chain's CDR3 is CASSPSPGAGRVNYGYTF. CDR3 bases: TGCGCCAGCAGCCCCTCGCCGGGGGCGGGAAGGGTGAACTATGGCTACACCTTC.

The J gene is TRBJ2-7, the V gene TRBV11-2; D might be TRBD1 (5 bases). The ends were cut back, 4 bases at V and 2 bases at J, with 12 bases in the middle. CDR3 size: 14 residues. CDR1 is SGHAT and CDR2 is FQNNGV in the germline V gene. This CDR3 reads CASSWQAGTYEQYF. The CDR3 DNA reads TGTGCCAGCAGCTGGCAGGCAGGGACCTACGAGCAGTACTTC.

CDR3 DNA: TGTGCCAGCAGTTTACTAGACAGTAGAGGCTACGAGCAGTACTTC. The encoded protein is CASSLLDSRGYEQYF. The genes are TRBV27 and TRBJ2-7, with TRBD1 as a possible D gene (5 bases). The V and J ends lost 2 bases and 3 bases respectively, with 14 bases between them. CDR1 and CDR2 from the germline V gene are MNHEY and SMNVEV (reference sequence). The CDR3 is 15 amino acids.